The sequence of this T cell receptor beta chain was determined in a study of cytomegalovirus exposure and HLA in healthy donors. Regarding this clone: Its specificity is not known.

PCR involved 60 Vbeta and 13 Jbeta primers. Sequencing used immunoSEQ multiplex PCR; TCRdb keeps in-frame clones, though not all of them. The sample table includes some 120,000 clones. Study-level points and caveats: A few chains tied to CMV proved CMV antigen-specific in vitro. It emerged from a later analysis that several of the most significant clusters appeared to be linked to common viral pathogens.

Trimming removed 3 bases at V and 2 bases at J, with 10 bases between. The CDR3 covers 14 residues. Germline V gives CDR1 MNHNY, CDR2 SVGAGI (reference sequence). The J gene is TRBJ2-5, the V gene TRBV6-6; D remains unclear. Sequenced input: PBMCs. The receptor was isolated from an older woman in good health and CMV-seronegative. The CDR3 bases are TGTGCCAGCAGTTATATGGAGCAGCAAGAGACCCAGTACTTC. This codes for CASSYMEQQETQYF.